These T cell receptor beta chains were read from a single sample in a study of blood T cell repertoires in COVID-19. Here immunoSEQ multiplex PCR was the method, and the copy in TCRdb shows in-frame clones only, minus some. The sample holds some 63,000 clones, approximately 85% seen once. Sample: peripheral blood. Receptors originate from a human donor in a cohort sampled during active COVID-19. Each CDR3 is given with its conserved first and last residue. The D gene is left open where the match is weak. Where a row states a size, it is once, few, many or the class of an expanded clone; other rows omit it.

TRBJ1-1	-	-	TRBV5-1	TGCGCCAGCAGCTTCGGAGGAGGAAACACTGAAGCTTTCTTT	CASSFGGGNTEAFF
TRBJ1-5	-	-	TRBV27	TGTGCCAGCAGTTTCCTTGGCAATCAGCCCCAGCATTTT	CASSFLGNQPQHF
TRBJ1-3	-	-	TRBV11-3	TGTGCCAGCAGCTCACTCGACAGCCCAACACAGAACACCATATATTTT	CASSSLDSPTQNTIYF
TRBJ1-2	-	-	TRBV6-2/TRBV6-3	TGTGCCAGCAGTTACTCGGGAGGGCCTCTTTATGGCTACACCTTC	CASSYSGGPLYGYTF
TRBJ1-6	-	-	TRBV10-3	TGTGCCATCAGTGAGTCGTTACAGTCTACAAATTCACCCCTCCACTTT	CAISESLQSTNSPLHF
TRBJ1-2	TRBD1	few	TRBV5-4	TGTGCCAGCAGCATGGACAGGGTGATAAGCTACACCTTC	CASSMDRVISYTF
TRBJ2-1	TRBD1	-	TRBV3-1/TRBV3-2	TGTGCCAGCAGCTGGGACAGGGCGGTTTACAATGAGCAGTTCTTC	CASSWDRAVYNEQFF
TRBJ2-1	TRBD1	-	TRBV7-2	TGTGCCAGCAGCTTGGACCGACAGGGCTCCTACAATGAGCAGTTCTTC	CASSLDRQGSYNEQFF
TRBJ1-2	TRBD1	-	TRBV4-2	TGTGCCAGCAGCCCGTCGGGACAGGCCGATGGCTACACCTTC	CASSPSGQADGYTF
TRBJ2-7	-	once	TRBV29-1	TGCAGCGTTTCAACGGCCTACGAGCAGTACTTC	CSVSTAYEQYF
TRBJ1-1	-	once	TRBV6-5	TGTGCCAGCAGTTACCGGGTGTACACTGAAGCTTTCTTT	CASSYRVYTEAFF
TRBJ2-2	TRBD1	-	TRBV11-3	TGTGCCAGCAGTACCGGGACAGGGAACACCGGGGAGCTGTTTTTT	CASSTGTGNTGELFF
TRBJ2-6	-	-	TRBV18	TGTGCCAGCTCACCACCTCCGGGTACTGGGGCCAACGTCCTGACTTTC	CASSPPPGTGANVLTF
TRBJ2-5	TRBD2	-	TRBV28	TGTGCCAGCAGAAAGGGGACTAGCGGGTGGCGAGAGACCCAGTACTTC	CASRKGTSGWRETQYF
TRBJ2-5	TRBD1	-	TRBV6-5	TGTGCCAGCGGGGGTTCGACAGGGCAAGAGACCCAGTACTTC	CASGGSTGQETQYF
TRBJ1-6	-	-	TRBV7-2	TGTGCCAGCAGCCCTCAGGTCTCCTATAATTCACCCCTCCACTTT	CASSPQVSYNSPLHF